Listed below are T cell receptor beta chains from one sample, sequenced in a study of beta chain features in type 1 diabetes. Repertoires were generated with immunoSEQ multiplex PCR, while TCRdb's copy carries only in-frame clones and drops some. This table holds some 52,000 clones, less than 55% found once. Sample: Tregs from blood. The receptors were sampled from a man younger than 40 with type 1 diabetes. Each CDR3 is given with its conserved first and last residue. The D gene is left open where the match is weak. The size of a clone is reported for some rows only, either as once, few or many, or as a class for expanded clones.

TRBJ1-3	TRBV7-2	few	TRBD1	TGTGCCAGCAGCGTAGGACAGGGGGCGAGAGGAAACACCATATATTTT	CASSVGQGARGNTIYF
TRBJ2-1	TRBV27	.	TRBD2	TGTGCCAGCAGTCCACGGACTAGCGGGATAGGGGAGCAGTTCTTC	CASSPRTSGIGEQFF
TRBJ1-1	TRBV6-6	.	TRBD1	TGTGCCAGCAGACTCGACAGGGGCACTGAAGCTTTCTTT	CASRLDRGTEAFF
TRBJ1-1	TRBV7-9	few	.	TGTGCCAGCAGCGTCTACACTGAAGCTTTCTTT	CASSVYTEAFF
TRBJ2-5	TRBV5-4	.	TRBD1	TGTGCCAGCAGCTTCGGGACAGGGATGAGAGGGGAGACCCAGTACTTC	CASSFGTGMRGETQYF
TRBJ1-3	TRBV18	.	.	TGTGCCAGCTCACCCGAGCGCGGAACCGGAAACACCATATATTTT	CASSPERGTGNTIYF
TRBJ2-3	TRBV29-1	.	.	TGCAGCGTGCGGGGACAGACGGATACGCAGTATTTT	CSVRGQTDTQYF
TRBJ2-3	TRBV25-1	few	.	TGTGCCAGCAGTCGGGCAGGGGGCACAGATACGCAGTATTTT	CASSRAGGTDTQYF
TRBJ1-4	TRBV10-3	.	.	TGTGCCGTACAGGCTACAACTAATGAAAAACTGTTTTTT	CAVQATTNEKLFF
TRBJ2-7	TRBV11-2	few	.	TGTGCCAGCAGCTTTAAGGTCCAGGGGAACGAGCAGTACTTC	CASSFKVQGNEQYF
TRBJ1-2	TRBV2	.	.	TGTGCCAGCGTCGAGTATGGCTACACCTTC	CASVEYGYTF
TRBJ2-2	TRBV4-3	few	.	TGCGCCAGCAGCCAAGCGGACAGAGCAAACACCGGGGAGCTGTTTTTT	CASSQADRANTGELFF
TRBJ2-7	TRBV18	.	.	TGTGCCAGCTCACCATCAGGAACCTACGAGCAGTACTTC	CASSPSGTYEQYF
TRBJ2-7	TRBV28	.	.	TGTGCCAGCAGTTCGGGGTGGGAGCAGTACTTC	CASSSGWEQYF
TRBJ1-2	TRBV4-1	few	TRBD1	TGCGCCAGCAGCCAAGAGAGACAGGGGCTGACGGACTATGGCTACACCTTC	CASSQERQGLTDYGYTF
TRBJ2-7	TRBV28	.	.	TGTGCCAGCAGTCGGCAGGGCGGCGAGCAGTACTTC	CASSRQGGEQYF
TRBJ2-7	TRBV5-6	.	.	TGTGCCAGCAGATTGTCCGGGACAACCAAGGGAGAGCAGTACTTC	CASRLSGTTKGEQYF